The 22 T cell receptor beta chains in this list originate from one sample, sequenced in a study of CXCR3-negative and CXCR3-positive naive CD8 T cells. Points from the study as a whole: Hydrophobicity of TRB CDR3s was greater in CXCR3-positive naive cells than in CXCR3-negative naive cells.

These TCRs' antigens remain unknown. Libraries of TRB cDNA were made by 5' RACE and carried UMIs. TCRdb re-called the 5' RACE reads, yielding one record per CDR3 amino acid sequence without DNA. The repertoire table contains around 88,000 distinct CDR3 sequences. The material sequenced was naive CXCR3+ CD8+ T cells from blood. Subset of the sample: CD45RO-CCR7+CD27+CD95- naive CD8+ T cells expressing CXCR3 (TNR3+). The source of these receptors is a human donor in good health. Some clones in this sample may be carry-over from other donors' samples.

The rearrangement joins TRBV6-2 or TRBV6-3 to TRBJ2-7; the D call of TRBD1 rests on TCRdb alone, since no DNA is present to check it. The CDR3 sequence is 16 residues long. The germline CDR1 and CDR2 sequences are MNHEY and SVGEGT. CDR3 residues: CASSSGTRDRIYEQYF.

The chain combines TRBV7-9 with TRBJ1-4. This CDR3 comprises 14 residues. Germline assignment: CDR1 SEHNR and CDR2 FQNEAQ (reference sequence). This CDR3 reads CASSSGPEGEKLFF.

This chain links TRBV18 with TRBJ2-7. Germline V gives CDR1 KGHSH, CDR2 LQKENI. This CDR3 contains 13 residues. CDR3 residues: CASSLRPTDEQYF.

The J gene is TRBJ2-2, the V gene TRBV29-1. CDR1 and CDR2 from the germline V gene are SQVTM and ANQGSEA. The CDR3 totals 14 residues. CDR3 sequence: CSVESRVNTGELFF.

This sequence joins TRBV21-1 and TRBJ2-6; checking the TCRdb D call of TRBD2 is not possible without DNA. TRBV21-1 is shown as a pseudogene. The CDR3 has 13 amino acids. CDR3 sequence: CASKKGETNVLTF.

This chain joins TRBV5-1 and TRBJ1-2. The CDR3 spans 13 residues. Germline CDR1 reads SGHRS; CDR2 reads YFSETQ. The CDR3 here is CASSSDRYYGYTF.

The chain is built from TRBV20-1 and TRBJ2-7; with no DNA, the TCRdb D assignment of TRBD2 cannot be verified. CDR3 length: 15 amino acids. Germline values: CDR1 DFQATT, CDR2 SNEGSKA (reference sequence). The CDR3 region is CSATAPRYEGYEQYF.

This sequence joins TRBV28 and TRBJ2-7; TCRdb's D call of TRBD1 is untestable without DNA. This CDR3 contains 18 residues. Germline V gives CDR1 MDHEN, CDR2 SYDVKM. The CDR3 spells CASSLWGGKGRYPYEQYF.

J is TRBJ2-7 and V is TRBV3-1; TCRdb outputs TRBD2, but without DNA this stays unchecked. The germline V gene has CDR1 LGHDT and CDR2 YNNKEL (reference sequence). The CDR3 consists of 15 residues. The CDR3 is CASSRASGVGYEQYF.

The chain employs TRBV12-3 or TRBV12-4 and TRBJ1-2; TCRdb's assignment of TRBD1 cannot be checked, as there is no DNA. The CDR3 runs 15 residues. The CDR3 is CASSTGTGAIYGYTF.

The rearrangement joins TRBV6-2 or TRBV6-3 to TRBJ2-1; TCRdb outputs TRBD2, but without DNA this stays unchecked. The CDR3 runs to 15 residues. Germline V CDR1 and CDR2: MNHEY, SVGEGT. The chain's CDR3 is CASSLSGTVINEQFF.

The rearrangement uses TRBV28 and TRBJ1-2. The V gene's germline CDR1 is MDHEN and CDR2 SYDVKM. The CDR3 loop spans 12 amino acids. CDR3 amino acids: CASSLSNRLRTF.

The CDR3 is CASINPSAVSVGTNTGELFF. The chain employs TRBV28 and TRBJ2-2. CDR3 length: 20 amino acids. CDR1 and CDR2 (germline): MDHEN, SYDVKM.

The V and J genes are TRBV10-3 and TRBJ2-7; the D call from TCRdb, TRBD2, cannot be confirmed without DNA. CDR3 length equals 15 residues. Germline loops: CDR1 ENHRY, CDR2 SYGVKD. Here the CDR3 reads CAISESGPRTYEQYF.

The rearrangement links TRBV29-1 to TRBJ2-1; TCRdb gives TRBD1 as the D gene, but with no DNA this cannot be confirmed. Looked up from germline, CDR1 is SQVTM and CDR2 is ANQGSEA. The CDR3 runs to 12 residues. CDR3 sequence reads: CSVDDRGGEQFF.

V usage is TRBV13 and J usage is TRBJ2-6. This CDR3 is 17 amino acids long. Germline V gene data show CDR1 as PRHDT and CDR2 as FYEKMQ (reference sequence). This chain's CDR3 is CASSLLTDPSGANVLTF.

The rearrangement joins TRBV6-2 or TRBV6-3 to TRBJ2-7; the TRBD1 assignment by TCRdb is unverifiable without DNA. Per the germline V gene, CDR1 is MNHEY and CDR2 is SVGEGT. The CDR3 is 14 amino acids. The CDR3 loop reads CASSYPGRIYEQYF.

The chain uses TRBV27 and TRBJ1-5. The CDR3 is made up of 13 amino acids. The germline V gene encodes CDR1 MNHEY and CDR2 SMNVEV (reference sequence). CDR3: CASSLAVAQPQHF.

The V call is TRBV7-6, the J call TRBJ1-1; without DNA, the TCRdb call of TRBD1 cannot be checked. The CDR3 length is 15 residues. Germline lookup yields CDR1 SGHVS and CDR2 FNYEAQ. CDR3 sequence reads: CASSLAKGGNTEAFF.

The chain uses TRBV7-9 and TRBJ1-2. Looked up from germline, CDR1 is SEHNR and CDR2 is FQNEAQ (reference sequence). The CDR3 contains 14 residues. CDR3 residues: CASSLVSENYGYTF.

The chain links TRBV6-5 to TRBJ2-1; the TCRdb D gene call, TRBD1, has no DNA to confirm it. Germline V CDR1 and CDR2: MNHEY, SVGAGI. The length of the CDR3 is 15 residues. The CDR3 sequence: CASSFGQGANYEQFF.

The V and J genes are TRBV7-2 and TRBJ2-2; TCRdb's D call of TRBD2 is untestable without DNA. The CDR3 has 17 amino acids. The germline V gene encodes CDR1 SGHTA and CDR2 FQGNSA. Here the CDR3 reads CASSLWTSGVNTGELFF.